This passage covers 31 T cell receptor beta chains from one sample sequenced in a study of blood T cell repertoires in COVID-19. Some clones are missing from TCRdb's copy, which holds only in-frame ones; the method was immunoSEQ multiplex PCR. Of about 150,000 clones in the sample, around 83% are singletons; the top ten hold about 12%. Input material: peripheral blood. The origin of the receptors is a woman aged 55 to 70 with COVID-19, enrolled during active disease.

V and J are TRBV5-4 and TRBJ1-5, with a possible D match to TRBD1 (6 bases). From germline, CDR1 is SGHNT and CDR2 YYREEE (reference sequence). The length of the CDR3 is 16 residues. Trimming shortened V by 1 base and J by 1 base, and 12 bases separated the two germline ends. CDR3 sequence reads: CASSLMAQGSNQPQHF. As DNA, the CDR3 is TGTGCCAGCAGCTTGATGGCCCAGGGGAGCAATCAGCCCCAGCATTTT.

This clone was observed a single time. The V and J genes are TRBV10-1 and TRBJ2-1, with D unclear. Germline V CDR1 and CDR2: WNHNN, SYGVQD (reference sequence). The CDR3 contains 14 residues. V was cut by 6 bases and J by 0 bases, with 9 bases left in between. The CDR3 bases are TGCGCCAGCAGCAAAACAAGCTCCTACAATGAGCAGTTCTTC. The encoded protein is CASSKTSSYNEQFF.

V is TRBV25-1 and J is TRBJ1-2; 10 positions match TRBD1. The CDR3 totals 13 residues. J lost 6 bases, V lost 6 bases, and 4 bases had no gene match. The germline V gene has CDR1 MGHDK and CDR2 SYGVNS. This CDR3 reads CASSPTGGNGYTF. Written as DNA, the CDR3 is TGTGCCAGCAGCCCGACAGGGGGCAATGGCTACACCTTC.

The chain combines TRBV7-3 with TRBJ2-7, with D possibly TRBD2 on 5 matching bases. V gave up 2 bases and J gave up 2 bases, with 10 bases separating them. The CDR3 extends over 14 amino acids. Germline V gene sequence: CDR1 SGHTA, CDR2 FQGTGA. As DNA, the CDR3 is TGTGCCAGCAGCTTAGCCGGGGTCGCCTACGAGCAGTACTTC. Amino acid sequence: CASSLAGVAYEQYF.

The CDR3 protein is CASSPTYRDDTQYF. The CDR3 DNA follows: TGCGCCAGCAGTCCTACTTACAGGGACGATACGCAGTATTTT. The rearrangement links TRBV5-1 to TRBJ2-3; tentatively, D is TRBD1 (6 bases). Germline V gene data show CDR1 as SGHRS and CDR2 as YFSETQ. The CDR3 length is 14 residues. V lost 5 bases, J lost 6 bases, and 16 bases lay in between. The full variable domain, completed using reference TRBV5-1 and TRBJ2-3, is KAGVTQTPRYLIKTRGQQVTLSCSPISGHRSVSWYQQTPGQGLQFLFEYFSETQRNKGNFPGRFSGRQFSNSRSEMNVSTLELGDSALYLCASSPTYRDDTQYFGPGTRLTVL.

This clone appeared once. The chain uses TRBV7-8 and TRBJ2-7; no clear D. Germline-derived CDR1 and CDR2 are SGHVS and FQNEAQ. The V and J ends lost 2 bases and 3 bases respectively, with 8 bases between them. The CDR3 runs to 13 residues. The CDR3 loop reads CASSLNVDYEQYF. DNA for the CDR3: TGTGCCAGCAGCTTAAACGTAGACTACGAGCAGTACTTC.

The J gene is TRBJ1-4, the V gene TRBV19; 10 bases agree with TRBD1. Trimming removed 5 bases from V and 7 bases from J; junction bases left unmatched: 4. Germline V lookup: CDR1 LNHDA, CDR2 SQIVND (reference sequence). CDR3 length equals 14 residues. The CDR3, as DNA: TGTGCCAGTAGTCCCCGACAGGGGGCTGAAAAACTGTTTTTT. Translating it yields CASSPRQGAEKLFF.

A single count supports this clone. This rearrangement joins TRBV2 to TRBJ1-5, with D perhaps matching TRBD1 (6 bases). The CDR3 spans 16 residues. CDR1 is SNHLY and CDR2 is FYNNEI in the germline V gene. Trimming pared 7 bases from V and 4 bases from J, leaving 20 bases between. The CDR3 DNA sequence: TGTGCCAGCACGGAATTTATGAGGACAGCAAATCAGCCCCAGCATTTT. It codes for CASTEFMRTANQPQHF.

The chain links TRBV7-3 to TRBJ1-1, with D possibly matching TRBD1 (6 bases). The CDR3 length is 14 residues. Germline CDR1 SGHTA, CDR2 FQGTGA. The V gene lost 1 base and the J gene lost 6 bases, with 12 bases spanning the gap. The CDR3, as DNA: TGTGCCAGCAGCTTAATCCGGGACACTGCTGAAGCTTTCTTT. Translation gives CASSLIRDTAEAFF.

This chain joins TRBV25-1 and TRBJ2-7; TRBD2 aligns across 13 bases. Germline lookup yields CDR1 MGHDK and CDR2 SYGVNS. Germline trimming cut 5 bases from V and 6 bases from J; bases unmatched to any gene: 7. The CDR3 sequence is 15 residues long. The CDR3 spells CASSPRTSGRGEQYF. The CDR3 DNA follows: TGTGCCAGCAGTCCGCGGACTAGCGGGAGAGGCGAGCAGTACTTC.

V gene TRBV18 combines with J gene TRBJ2-4, with TRBD2 as a possible D gene (5 bases). CDR3 length: 13 residues. Trimming stripped 3 bases from V and 4 bases from J, with 7 bases between. Looked up from germline, CDR1 is KGHSH and CDR2 is LQKENI. The CDR3 is CASSPGEKNIQYF. CDR3 bases: TGTGCCAGCTCACCCGGGGAGAAAAACATTCAGTACTTC.

The V and J genes are TRBV4-2 and TRBJ2-2; TRBD2 aligns across 11 bases. This CDR3 has 19 residues. Unmatched junction bases numbered 11, after V lost 0 bases and J lost 5 bases. Germline CDR1 reads LGHNA; CDR2 reads YNFKEQ. The CDR3 sequence is CASSQDGASGGRGTGELFF. The DNA for the CDR3 is TGTGCCAGCAGCCAAGACGGTGCTAGCGGGGGGAGAGGGACCGGGGAGCTGTTTTTT.

The chain recombines TRBV28 with TRBJ1-2, with TRBD1 matching 9 bases. The V gene end was trimmed by 4 bases and the J gene end by 7 bases; junction bases not matched to a gene: 10. The CDR3 is 15 amino acids. The germline V gene encodes CDR1 MDHEN and CDR2 SYDVKM. The CDR3 loop is CASSSSGTGRSGYTF. The CDR3 nucleotides read TGTGCCAGCAGTTCTTCCGGGACAGGGCGCTCTGGCTACACCTTC.

This chain uses TRBV6-5 with TRBJ2-2; 11 bases agree with TRBD2. Germline CDR1 and CDR2: MNHEY and SVGAGI. V was pared by 4 bases and J by 6 bases, with 4 bases of the junction left unmatched. The CDR3 contains 15 residues. CDR3 sequence (DNA): TGTGCCAGCAGTTTTACTAGCGGGAGCCCCGGGGAGCTGTTTTTT. Encoded protein: CASSFTSGSPGELFF.

V gene TRBV3-1 (or the pseudogene TRBV3-2) combines with J gene TRBJ2-6; no firm D call. The CDR3 totals 16 residues. From germline, CDR1 is LGHDT and CDR2 YNNKEL (reference sequence). V dropped 0 bases and J dropped 2 bases, with 8 bases sitting between them. The CDR3 nucleotides read TGTGCCAGCAGCCAAGATGCGGTGACTGGGGCCAACGTCCTGACTTTC. Translating it yields CASSQDAVTGANVLTF.

This chain uses TRBV27 with TRBJ1-6; possible D gene TRBD1, 5 bases. The V end lost 4 bases, the J end lost 0 bases, and 13 bases lay between the germline ends. CDR1 is MNHEY, CDR2 SMNVEV, per germline (reference sequence). This CDR3 region has 17 residues. The CDR3 is CASSYGGASSYNSPLHF. In nucleotides, the CDR3 is TGTGCCAGCAGTTACGGAGGGGCCAGCTCCTATAATTCACCCCTCCACTTT.

The rearrangement uses TRBV2 and TRBJ2-3; D possibly corresponds to TRBD2 (6 bases). Germline V gene lookup returns CDR1 SNHLY and CDR2 FYNNEI. This CDR3 region has 13 residues. Between the trimmed V and J ends, which lost 8 bases and 3 bases, there was a span of 12 bases. CDR3 nucleotide sequence: TGTGCCAGCCCTTTCGGGGGAACAGATACGCAGTATTTT. It yields the protein CASPFGGTDTQYF.

The V call is TRBV3-1 (or the pseudogene TRBV3-2), the J call TRBJ1-2, with TRBD1 identical over 10 bases. Losses at the gene ends were 5 bases for V and 6 bases for J; bases not matched to a gene: 9. Germline V lookup: CDR1 LGHDT, CDR2 YNNKEL (reference sequence). The CDR3 is 15 amino acids. Here the CDR3 reads CASSWTGGAFNGYTF. DNA for the CDR3: TGTGCCAGCAGCTGGACAGGGGGTGCCTTTAATGGCTACACCTTC.

The chain links TRBV19 to TRBJ2-7, with D maybe TRBD1 (5 bases). V gave up 2 bases and J gave up 4 bases, with 9 bases separating them. Germline V gives CDR1 LNHDA, CDR2 SQIVND (reference sequence). The CDR3 contains 13 residues. The CDR3 DNA is TGTGCCAGTAGTATACGCCAGGGATACGAGCAGTACTTC. It is translated as CASSIRQGYEQYF.

The chain couples TRBV5-1 to TRBJ2-7; perhaps TRBD2 as D (6 bases). In germline, CDR1 is SGHRS, CDR2 YFSETQ. CDR3 length equals 15 residues. The V end lost 0 bases, the J end lost 2 bases, and 12 bases lay between the germline ends. Here the CDR3 reads CASSLDGTPPYEQYF. The CDR3 DNA reads TGCGCCAGCAGCTTGGACGGGACTCCCCCCTACGAGCAGTACTTC.

This CDR3 is CASIGQGGFGANVLTF. The CDR3 coding sequence is TGTGCCAGTATCGGACAGGGCGGTTTTGGGGCCAACGTCCTGACTTTC. This rearrangement joins TRBV19 to TRBJ2-6, with 8 bases aligning to TRBD1. The CDR3 totals 16 residues. Germline assignment: CDR1 LNHDA and CDR2 SQIVND (reference sequence). With V trimmed by 7 bases and J by 3 bases, 8 bases remained unmatched. The full variable domain, its missing parts supplied by reference TRBV19 and TRBJ2-6, is DGGITQSPKYLFRKEGQNVTLSCEQNLNHDAMYWYRQDPGQGLRLIYYSQIVNDFQKGDIAEGYSVSREKKESFPLTVTSAQKNPTAFYLCASIGQGGFGANVLTFGAGSRLTVL.

V is TRBV11-2 and J is TRBJ1-2; maybe TRBD1 (5 bases). The CDR3 runs to 15 residues. Trimming removed 5 bases from V and 0 bases from J, with 13 bases in between. Germline assignment: CDR1 SGHAT and CDR2 FQNNGV. The CDR3 loop is CASSQVTVSNYGYTF. CDR3 nucleotide sequence: TGTGCCAGCAGCCAAGTGACAGTTTCTAACTATGGCTACACCTTC.

The count of this clone is one. The V gene is TRBV9, the J gene TRBJ1-1, with 8 bases fitting TRBD1. V lost 4 bases and J lost 4; bases outside the gene matches: 6. Germline V CDR1 and CDR2: SGDLS, YYNGEE. This CDR3 contains 14 residues. This CDR3 is CASSKDRGGTEAFF. In DNA form, the CDR3 reads TGTGCCAGCAGCAAAGACAGGGGAGGCACTGAAGCTTTCTTT.

The chain employs TRBV10-2 and TRBJ1-1, with no clear D. The germline gives CDR1 WSHSY, CDR2 SAAADI. The V gene lost 8 bases and the J gene lost 0 bases, with 7 bases spanning the gap. The CDR3 spans 12 residues. The CDR3 DNA is TGCGCCAGCGGACTTCTGAACACTGAAGCTTTCTTT. Translation gives CASGLLNTEAFF.

The chain links TRBV29-1 to TRBJ1-2; 7 bases fit TRBD1. The V gene end was trimmed by 3 bases and the J gene end by 6 bases; junction bases not matched to a gene: 4. The germline CDR1 and CDR2 sequences are SQVTM and ANQGSEA. The CDR3 spans 12 residues. CDR3 residues: CSVDKGADGYTF. CDR3 DNA sequence: TGCAGCGTTGATAAGGGGGCGGATGGCTACACCTTC.

The gene calls are TRBV2 and TRBJ1-5; 9 nucleotides match TRBD1. CDR3 length: 14 residues. Germline V lookup: CDR1 SNHLY, CDR2 FYNNEI. The V segment lost 7 bases and the J segment 5 bases; nucleotides outside the gene matches: 6. The CDR3 protein is CASTSDRGDQPQHF. The CDR3 DNA reads TGTGCCAGCACCTCTGACAGGGGGGATCAGCCCCAGCATTTT.

As regards this clone: The same CDR3 arises from other DNA sequences in this sample as well. The rearrangement joins TRBV15 to TRBJ1-5; D not resolved. Between the trimmed V and J ends, which lost 1 base and 5 bases, there was a span of 3 bases. This CDR3 is 12 amino acids long. Germline CDR1 reads LNHNV; CDR2 reads YYDKDF (reference sequence). In DNA form, the CDR3 reads TGTGCCACCAGCAGAGCAGATCAGCCCCAGCATTTT. Encoded protein: CATSRADQPQHF.

The V and J genes are TRBV30 and TRBJ1-1; D possibly corresponds to TRBD1 (6 bases). There are 17 residues in the CDR3. V was clipped by 2 bases and J by 0 bases, with 19 bases between them. In germline, CDR1 is GTSNPN, CDR2 SVGIG (reference sequence). The CDR3, as DNA: TGTGCCTGGAGTCCTCCGTGGGCAGGGGCAATGAACACTGAAGCTTTCTTT. Translation gives CAWSPPWAGAMNTEAFF.

This clone was observed a handful of times. The rearrangement joins TRBV6-6 to TRBJ1-5; 12 bases are a match to TRBD1. Per the germline V gene, CDR1 is MNHNY and CDR2 is SVGAGI (reference sequence). Losses at the gene ends were 5 bases for V and 2 bases for J; bases not matched to a gene: 1. CDR3 size: 15 residues. The CDR3 protein is CASSRDRGRNQPQHF. Here the CDR3 DNA reads TGTGCCAGCAGTAGGGACAGGGGGCGCAATCAGCCCCAGCATTTT.

The chain combines TRBV6-5 with TRBJ1-3; 7 positions agree with TRBD1. CDR1 is MNHEY and CDR2 is SVGAGI in the germline V gene. The CDR3 runs to 16 residues. Trimming at V came to 4 bases and at J to 3 bases, leaving 9 bases not matched to a gene. The CDR3 DNA follows: TGTGCCAGCAGTTCCGCCTTCCGGGACAGTGGAAACACCATATATTTT. It specifies CASSSAFRDSGNTIYF.

The chain carries TRBV7-8 and TRBJ2-7, with D possibly being TRBD1 (6 bases). Trimming pared 5 bases from V and 2 bases from J, leaving 10 bases between. The CDR3 contains 13 residues. Germline V gene data show CDR1 as SGHVS and CDR2 as FQNEAQ. The CDR3 reads CASSPTGTYEQYV. The CDR3 coding sequence is TGTGCCAGCAGCCCCACAGGGACCTACGAGCAGTACGTC.